What follows are 21 T cell receptor beta chains derived from one specimen sequenced in a study of T cell repertoires in cytomegalovirus infection. Their cognate antigens are unknown. TCRdb analysed the reads with MiXCR anew, one entry per CDR3 protein. Of around 900,000 distinct CDR3 sequences listed, approximately 31% were seen once; the top ten hold around 15%. Sequenced here: cultured CD8+ T cells from PBMCs, sampled from culture after CMV antigen stimulation. The receptors were gathered from a human donor in good health (CMV status not recorded). Some clones in this sample may be carry-over from other donors' samples.

This clonotype was counted many times. The chain has TRBV7-2 and TRBJ2-3; 10 bases fit TRBD2. The J segment lost 2 bases and the V segment lost 1 base, leaving 6 bases of the junction unmatched. Germline V gene lookup returns CDR1 SGHTA and CDR2 FQGNSA. The CDR3 runs to 17 residues. In DNA form, the CDR3 reads TGTGCCAGCAGCTTAGATGGTAGCGGGGGGCTCACAGATACGCAGTATTTT. It translates to CASSLDGSGGLTDTQYF.

The chain employs TRBV7-9 and TRBJ2-2, with D unresolved. Trimming took off 3 bases at V and 1 base at J, with 15 bases between the two ends. Germline CDR1 is SEHNR and CDR2 is FQNEAQ (reference sequence). The CDR3 spans 17 residues. CDR3 loop: CASSLRAEILNTGELFF. The CDR3 DNA is TGTGCCAGCAGCTTGCGTGCGGAGATACTGAACACCGGGGAGCTGTTTTTT.

The chain joins TRBV27 to TRBJ1-2; weak D call: TRBD1 (6 bases). The CDR3 consists of 15 residues. Trimming took 2 bases from V and 3 from J, leaving 13 bases between them. Germline V lookup: CDR1 MNHEY, CDR2 SMNVEV (reference sequence). The CDR3 region is CASSLGGGRYYGYTF. The CDR3 bases are TGTGCCAGCAGTTTAGGGGGGGGCAGATACTATGGCTACACCTTC.

V and J are TRBV7-9 and TRBJ1-5; perhaps TRBD1 as D (5 bases). Per the germline V gene, CDR1 is SEHNR and CDR2 is FQNEAQ (reference sequence). The CDR3 spans 15 residues. The V gene lost 4 bases and the J gene lost 6 bases, with 16 bases spanning the gap. CDR3 amino acids: CASSYSQEMGQPQHF. CDR3 DNA sequence: TGTGCCAGCAGCTACTCACAGGAGATGGGTCAGCCCCAGCATTTT.

The rearrangement joins TRBV7-2 to TRBJ1-6, with D unresolved. CDR1 and CDR2 from the germline V gene are SGHTA and FQGNSA. The CDR3 sequence is 16 residues long. The ends were cut back, 2 bases at V and 0 bases at J, with 8 bases in the middle. The CDR3 nucleotides are TGTGCCAGCAGCTTAATAGTAAGCTCCTATAATTCACCCCTCCACTTT. This encodes CASSLIVSSYNSPLHF.

CDR3 amino acids: CASSSMSDRSGANVLTF. The CDR3 nucleotides are TGTGCCAGCAGTAGTATGTCCGACAGGTCTGGGGCCAACGTCCTGACTTTC. The V and J genes are TRBV28 and TRBJ2-6; weak D call: TRBD1 (6 bases). CDR3 size: 17 residues. V shed 5 bases and J shed 1 base, with 15 bases lying between them. In germline, CDR1 is MDHEN, CDR2 SYDVKM.

In its sample, this clonotype was seen a few times. This chain joins TRBV6-2 or TRBV6-3 and TRBJ1-2, with D hard to call. Trimming shortened V by 2 bases and J by 7 bases, and 14 bases separated the two germline ends. The germline V gene encodes CDR1 MNHEY and CDR2 SVGEGT. This CDR3 has 14 residues. CDR3 residues: CASSYLGSMGGYTF. The CDR3 DNA reads as TGTGCCAGCAGTTACCTGGGTTCGATGGGTGGCTACACCTTC.

Many counts were recorded for this clonotype. The gene calls are TRBV7-8 and TRBJ2-2, with TRBD1 identical over 8 bases. CDR3 length: 19 amino acids. The J segment lost 6 bases and the V segment lost 1 base, leaving 16 bases of the junction unmatched. CDR1 is SGHVS and CDR2 is FQNEAQ in the germline V gene. This chain's CDR3 is CASSLVTYPGGAYPGELFF. The CDR3 DNA is TGTGCCAGCAGCTTAGTGACGTACCCAGGGGGCGCATATCCCGGGGAGCTGTTTTTT.

V and J are TRBV29-1 and TRBJ1-2; possible D gene TRBD1, 5 bases. Trimming removed 7 bases at V and 4 bases at J, with 16 bases between. The CDR3 consists of 13 residues. Germline assignment: CDR1 SQVTM and CDR2 ANQGSEA. CDR3 residues: CSAQAGQIYGYTF. CDR3 nucleotides: TGCAGCGCCCAGGCAGGGCAGATCTATGGCTACACCTTC.

A note on this clonotype: A read error may be the cause here, since a much bigger clone is one base away. This CDR3 fails to terminate in the conserved phenylalanine or tryptophan, so it likely reflects a read error. V is TRBV7-2 and J is TRBJ2-1; the match to TRBD2 covers 13 bases. CDR1 is SGHTA, CDR2 FQGNSA, per germline. V was pared by 3 bases and J by 4 bases, with 3 bases of the junction left unmatched. CDR3 length equals 16 residues. In DNA form, the CDR3 reads TGTGCCAGCAGCTTCGGGGGACTAGCGGGATACAATGAGCAGTTCTCC. Its translation: CASSFGGLAGYNEQFS.

This clonotype was counted between two and nine times. This chain joins TRBV10-3 and TRBJ2-7; 11 bases line up with TRBD2. This CDR3 has 15 residues. The V and J ends lost 6 bases and 4 bases, in that order; junction bases with no gene match: 8. The germline V gene encodes CDR1 ENHRY and CDR2 SYGVKD. CDR3 loop: CAIRTGTSGSYEQYF. In DNA form, the CDR3 reads TGTGCCATCAGAACCGGGACTAGCGGTTCGTACGAGCAGTACTTC.

The chain combines TRBV2 with TRBJ2-1; D assignment may be TRBD1 or TRBD2 (5 bases each). V was shortened by 7 bases and J by 7 bases, with 29 bases between the two germline ends. CDR1 is SNHLY, CDR2 FYNNEI, per germline. This CDR3 has 18 residues. The CDR3: CASTGGDSPTNWGNEQFF. The CDR3 nucleotides are TGTGCCAGCACCGGAGGAGACAGTCCCACAAACTGGGGTAATGAGCAGTTCTTC. Full variable domain (outside the CDR3, taken from reference TRBV2 and TRBJ2-1): EPEVTQTPSHQVTQMGQEVILRCVPISNHLYFYWYRQILGQKVEFLVSFYNNEISEKSEIFDDQFSVERPDGSNFTLKIRSTKLEDSAMYFCASTGGDSPTNWGNEQFFGPGTRLTVL.

This clonotype was detected ten times or more. The chain carries TRBV7-2 and TRBJ2-1; 9 bases map to TRBD2. Germline V lookup: CDR1 SGHTA, CDR2 FQGNSA. The CDR3 contains 15 residues. V lost 2 bases, J lost 7 bases, and 6 bases stayed unmatched. Here the CDR3 reads CASSLIAGDLNEQFF. The DNA of the CDR3 is TGTGCCAGCAGCTTAATAGCGGGGGATCTTAATGAGCAGTTCTTC. Drawing the rest from reference TRBV7-2 and TRBJ2-1, the complete variable domain is GAGVSQSPSNKVTEKGKDVELRCDPISGHTALYWYRQSLGQGLEFLIYFQGNSAPDKSGLPSDRFSAERTGGSVSTLTIQRTQQEDSAVYLCASSLIAGDLNEQFFGPGTRLTVL.

This clonotype was counted between two and nine times. The J gene is TRBJ1-5, the V gene TRBV6-5, with TRBD1 as a possible D gene (6 bases). Between the trimmed V and J ends, which lost 3 bases and 5 bases, there was a span of 11 bases. Germline values: CDR1 MNHEY, CDR2 SVGAGI. This CDR3 has 14 amino acids. DNA of the CDR3: TGTGCCAGCAGTTATGGGACAAAAGATCAGCCCCAGCATTTT. It specifies CASSYGTKDQPQHF.

The chain employs TRBV15 and TRBJ1-5; tentatively, D is TRBD1 (6 bases). In germline, CDR1 is LNHNV, CDR2 YYDKDF (reference sequence). Deletions cut 1 base from V and 2 bases from J, with 9 bases between. The CDR3 sequence is 15 residues long. CDR3 in amino acids: CATSRGKGGNQPQHF. The CDR3 DNA reads as TGTGCCACCAGCAGAGGCAAGGGGGGCAATCAGCCCCAGCATTTT.

This clonotype was seen a handful of times. The CDR3 DNA sequence: TGTGCCAGCAGCTTACCCTTCCCCCCCAATCCCGGGACAGATTACAATGAGCAGTTCTTC. Its protein is CASSLPFPPNPGTDYNEQFF. This chain joins TRBV7-9 and TRBJ2-1; 7 nucleotides align to TRBD1. Germline CDR1 reads SEHNR; CDR2 reads FQNEAQ (reference sequence). There are 20 residues in the CDR3. Losses at the gene ends were 2 bases for V and 4 bases for J; bases not matched to a gene: 20.

The chain recombines TRBV7-6 with TRBJ2-5; D unclear. The CDR3 runs 15 residues. V lost 6 bases to trimming and J lost 2 bases, with 16 bases between them. Germline V gene data show CDR1 as SGHVS and CDR2 as FNYEAQ. The CDR3 here is CASSPLKAPQETQYF. In DNA, the CDR3 is TGTGCCAGCAGTCCCTTAAAGGCGCCTCAAGAGACCCAGTACTTC.

The V call is TRBV12-3 or TRBV12-4, the J call TRBJ2-5; the D call may be TRBD1 or TRBD2 (5 bases each). V was clipped by 7 bases and J by 3 bases, with 15 bases between them. The CDR3 spans 14 residues. The CDR3 spells CASTPEGWEETQYF. CDR3 coding DNA: TGTGCCAGCACTCCTGAGGGGTGGGAAGAGACCCAGTACTTC.

This clonotype was recorded a few times. This sequence joins TRBV7-9 and TRBJ1-1; D gene ambiguous. The germline gives CDR1 SEHNR, CDR2 FQNEAQ (reference sequence). Deletions cut 6 bases from V and 3 bases from J, with 17 bases between. CDR3 length: 15 amino acids. CDR3 amino acids: CASSLDRWTDTEAFF. CDR3 sequence (DNA): TGTGCCAGCAGTCTAGACCGCTGGACGGACACTGAAGCTTTCTTT.

This clonotype was picked up many times. V usage is TRBV27 and J usage is TRBJ2-1, with a weak D call TRBD1 (5 bases). Germline V gene sequence: CDR1 MNHEY, CDR2 SMNVEV (reference sequence). Trimming cost V 4 bases and J 8 bases, with 9 bases left between them. There are 12 residues in the CDR3. In nucleotides, the CDR3 is TGTGCCAGCAGTTCCAGGGTCGATGAGCAGTTCTTC. Translating it yields CASSSRVDEQFF.

The CDR3 is CAISESEGRAYEQYF. DNA of the CDR3: TGTGCCATCAGTGAGTCGGAGGGCCGAGCTTACGAGCAGTACTTC. The rearrangement joins TRBV10-3 to TRBJ2-7, with D perhaps TRBD2 (6 bases). This CDR3 contains 15 residues. Trimming removed 0 bases from V and 4 bases from J, with 13 bases in between. Germline CDR1 reads ENHRY; CDR2 reads SYGVKD.